The present T cell receptor (beta chain) was sequenced within a study of OX40 agonist ivuxolimab in advanced cancers. As for the study in general: The drug used for patients, ivuxolimab, was an agonistic anti-OX40 (CD134) antibody.

Using immunoSEQ multiplex PCR, the repertoire was profiled, and TCRdb retains in-frame clones only, with some absent. The sample shows tens of thousands of clones, about 88% of them seen only once. To note about this clone: Antigen specificity is unknown.

Germline V gives CDR1 MNHEY, CDR2 SMNVEV (reference sequence). The CDR3 runs to 15 residues. V shed 4 bases, J shed 4 bases, and the junction held 4 bases outside the gene matches. Study results and limitations: Compared with CD4+, CD8+ T cells on average had more expanded clones. The study observed clonal expansion of CD4+ and CD8+ blood T cells by week 6 at 0.1 to 3.0 mg/kg. Some nonresponders additionally presented with little normalized T-cell clonal expansion.

Sequenced material: CD4+ or CD8+ T cells sorted from blood, taken in a trial of the OX40 agonist ivuxolimab. The chain combines TRBV27 with TRBJ2-4; 10 nucleotides line up with TRBD1. The receptor was derived from an adult with an advanced solid tumor such as melanoma, head and neck, liver or kidney cancer. DNA of the CDR3: TGTGCCAGCAGTTCCCGGACAGGGGGGAAAAACATTCAGTACTTC. Encoded protein: CASSSRTGGKNIQYF.